Listed below are T cell receptor beta chains from one sample, sequenced in a study of spatial heterogeneity in lung cancer. Each CDR3 protein gets one entry after TCRdb re-called the 5' RACE reads with MiXCR. This sample has 39,000 or so distinct CDR3 sequences, with 6.5% to 8.5% found just once. The starting material was PBMCs, obtained at surgery. The receptors derive from a male donor with early-stage non-small cell lung cancer. Both conserved end residues are part of each CDR3. Fields, in order: clone size, V gene, J gene, CDR3 protein. Only part of the rows carry a size: once, few, many, or a class if the clone is expanded.

>few|TRBV5-1|TRBJ2-5
CASSLWASGLAGPETQYF
>many|TRBV6-5|TRBJ2-1
CASSENSRGISNEQFF
>many|TRBV11-2|TRBJ2-1
CASSTRTGTTYNEQFF
>many|TRBV7-8|TRBJ1-5
CASSLFSSPSNQPQHF
>few|TRBV12-3/TRBV12-4|TRBJ1-2
CASSFAGSGYTF
>many|TRBV4-2|TRBJ2-7
CASSQDWASGGWDEQYF
>many|TRBV3-1|TRBJ1-1
CASSQDRGNIVSTEAFF
>NA|TRBV5-8|TRBJ1-4
CASSRGDRDEKLFF
>NA|TRBV29-1|TRBJ2-5
CSNAEPSGGGTQYF
>many|TRBV24-1|TRBJ1-4
CATSDPGQGDEKLFF
>few|TRBV28|TRBJ2-1
CASSLGSLSYNEQFF
>few|TRBV6-6|TRBJ2-5
CASSNQMGYQETQYF
>many|TRBV2|TRBJ2-2
CASGGGAGYTGELFF
>few|TRBV21-1|TRBJ1-2
CASSLDQGRGYTF
>few|TRBV12-3/TRBV12-4|TRBJ2-7
CASSAWDRVHEQYF
>many|TRBV7-3|TRBJ2-1
CASSLDRINDEQFF
>NA|TRBV14|TRBJ2-2
CASSHLLAGGRLTGELFF
>NA|TRBV20-1|TRBJ2-1
CSAPIVSGEQFF
>NA|TRBV7-3|TRBJ1-1
CASSLTADPDTEAFF
>many|TRBV29-1|TRBJ1-1
CSGDRASGTEAFF
>many|TRBV18|TRBJ1-1
CASSPDTEAFF
>NA|TRBV4-1|TRBJ1-6
CASSQVLDRGFSPLHF
>many|TRBV10-3|TRBJ1-1
CAISEEILNTEAFF
>NA|TRBV7-8|TRBJ2-1
CASSLGSERWSSYNEQFF
>NA|TRBV2|TRBJ2-3
CASIREYGTDTQYF
>medium-sized|TRBV7-2|TRBJ2-3
CASSFVQASTDTQYF
>few|TRBV6-2/TRBV6-3|TRBJ2-7
CASSYSNRREQYF
>many|TRBV12-3/TRBV12-4|TRBJ2-2
CASSLRDPRLATGELFF
>many|TRBV6-2/TRBV6-3|TRBJ1-1
CASSPTGAVTEAFF
>many|TRBV7-2|TRBJ2-7
CASSLSGDSSYEQYF
>NA|TRBV7-9|TRBJ1-1
CASSLQGTNTEALF
>many|TRBV10-3|TRBJ1-1
CAISGGRWNTEAFF
>few|TRBV7-9|TRBJ2-5
CASSTRQQGILQETQYF
>NA|TRBV7-3|TRBJ2-2
CASSLQGATTGELFF
>NA|TRBV27|TRBJ2-7
CASKTASGSIYEQYF
>many|TRBV6-6|TRBJ2-7
CASSYPGQFSTYEQYF
>many|TRBV6-5|TRBJ2-7
CASTIGGTTYEQYF
>many|TRBV7-3|TRBJ2-5
CASSLREQETQYF
>few|TRBV7-9|TRBJ2-5
CASSLVSHLQETQYF
>many|TRBV30|TRBJ1-5
CAWSLQSFGNQPQHF
>many|TRBV6-5|TRBJ2-7
CASNRDRSHEQYF
>NA|TRBV27|TRBJ1-1
CASSLYGALTEAFF
>many|TRBV10-3|TRBJ1-1
CAISAQGGGTEAFF
>many|TRBV12-3/TRBV12-4|TRBJ2-4
CASSFLRGDIQYF
>NA|TRBV7-2|TRBJ2-5
CASSFGRTSGNQETQYF
>many|TRBV12-3/TRBV12-4|TRBJ1-2
CASSFGTDTYGYTF
>few|TRBV6-2/TRBV6-3|TRBJ2-7
CASSYSRTQSSYEQYF
>many|TRBV7-8|TRBJ1-1
CASSLEGNRLGTEAFF
>few|TRBV7-9|TRBJ1-2
CASSQPGTGFYGYTF
>few|TRBV10-3|TRBJ2-5
CAISDDSYQETQYF
>few|TRBV12-3/TRBV12-4|TRBJ2-1
CASSYSTSWSSYNEQFF
>few|TRBV5-6|TRBJ2-7
CASSWRRPSYEQYF
>many|TRBV20-1|TRBJ1-2
CSAPTTDRGRRDYYGYTF
>many|TRBV5-1|TRBJ2-3
CASSLMGSTDTQYF
>many|TRBV6-1|TRBJ2-1
CASIRPGQWNEQFF
>few|TRBV6-5|TRBJ1-5
CASSSRGGNQPQHF
>many|TRBV5-1|TRBJ2-2
CASRLMGGKAGELFF
>few|TRBV7-2|TRBJ2-3
CASSLVPSGFNRRRTDTQYF
>few|TRBV30|TRBJ1-5
CAWSNRAGDQPQHF
>many|TRBV2|TRBJ1-1
CASKLGGANMNTEAFF